Given below is one T cell receptor beta chain in context. The CDR3 has 18 amino acids. Germline lookup yields CDR1 MGHRA and CDR2 YSYEKL. V shed 1 base, J shed 5 bases, and the junction held 15 bases outside the gene matches. This entry is derived from a study of blood T cell repertoires in COVID-19. Study details: Collection of acute and convalescent COVID-19 samples took place in the United States, Italy and Spain. Sources were T cells, B-cell-depleted T cells, or PBMCs; the material itself was cDNA or gDNA.

Original handling: Reference gene primer amplification yielded estimated nucleated cell counts. The repertoire was sequenced with immunoSEQ multiplex PCR; TCRdb's copy has only in-frame clones and lacks some. The V and J calls and clone size come from that table; D and trimming were worked out from the DNA. The sample holds about 45,000 clones, approximately 87% seen once. The specimen sequenced was peripheral blood. This TCR came from a human donor in a cohort sampled during active COVID-19. V usage is TRBV4-1 and J usage is TRBJ1-1; 8 bases are shared with TRBD1. CDR3 in DNA: TGCGCCAGCAGCCAAGCCATCCCTCGGACAGGGAGGAGGACTGAAGCTTTCTTT. Its protein product is CASSQAIPRTGRRTEAFF.